The 5 T cell receptor beta chains presented below share a single source sample, sequenced in a study of cytomegalovirus exposure and HLA in healthy donors. The PCR made use of 60 Vbeta and 13 Jbeta primers. Data came from immunoSEQ multiplex PCR; TCRdb stores just in-frame clones and leaves some out. The table has tens of thousands of clones, 60% to 80% seen once. The sample consisted of PBMCs. The receptors were gathered from a man under 40 in good health and CMV-seronegative.

The rearrangement uses TRBV7-9 and TRBJ2-7, with 7 bases that match TRBD2. V lost 5 bases and J lost 2; bases outside the gene matches: 0. CDR1 and CDR2 from the germline V gene are SEHNR and FQNEAQ (reference sequence). CDR3 length: 12 residues. DNA for the CDR3: TGTGCCAGCAGCGGGACTACCTACGAGCAGTACTTC. Protein product: CASSGTTYEQYF. The whole variable domain, filled in from reference TRBV7-9 and TRBJ2-7, reads DTGVSQNPRHKITKRGQNVTFRCDPISEHNRLYWYRQTLGQGPEFLTYFQNEAQLEKSRLLSDRFSAERPKGSFSTLEIQRTEQGDSAMYLCASSGTTYEQYFGPGTRLTVT.

The chain combines TRBV19 with TRBJ1-5; 7 bases align to TRBD1. Germline V gives CDR1 LNHDA, CDR2 SQIVND (reference sequence). CDR3 length equals 15 residues. J was trimmed by 4 bases and V by 7 bases; bases with no gene match: 10. This CDR3 is CASISQGNGNQPQHF. CDR3 in DNA: TGTGCCAGTATCTCACAGGGGAACGGGAATCAGCCCCAGCATTTT. The entire variable domain, with the rest obtained from reference TRBV19 and TRBJ1-5, is as follows: DGGITQSPKYLFRKEGQNVTLSCEQNLNHDAMYWYRQDPGQGLRLIYYSQIVNDFQKGDIAEGYSVSREKKESFPLTVTSAQKNPTAFYLCASISQGNGNQPQHFGDGTRLSIL.

The chain couples TRBV7-9 to TRBJ1-2; 7 nucleotides match TRBD1. The CDR3 has 16 amino acids. Losses at the gene ends were 4 bases for V and 4 bases for J; bases not matched to a gene: 12. Germline V gene lookup returns CDR1 SEHNR and CDR2 FQNEAQ (reference sequence). CDR3 sequence: CASSSPNGQDRYGYTF. DNA for the CDR3: TGTGCCAGCAGCTCCCCCAATGGACAGGACCGCTATGGCTACACCTTC.

The chain carries TRBV5-1 and TRBJ2-2; 13 bases fit TRBD2. Trimming at V came to 7 bases and at J to 6 bases, leaving 6 bases not matched to a gene. CDR3 length: 15 amino acids. Per germline, CDR1 SGHRS and CDR2 YFSETQ. The CDR3 sequence: CASGTSGGASGELFF. Here the CDR3 DNA reads TGCGCCAGCGGAACTAGCGGGGGGGCGTCCGGGGAGCTGTTTTTT.

On this clone: The same CDR3 arises from other DNA sequences in this sample as well. The V call is TRBV28, the J call TRBJ1-1, with D maybe TRBD1 (6 bases). Trimming removed 6 bases at V and 4 bases at J, with 12 bases between. The CDR3 covers 13 residues. CDR1 is MDHEN and CDR2 is SYDVKM in the germline V gene. The CDR3 is CASRSQGRTEAFF. The CDR3, as DNA: TGTGCCAGCAGATCTCAGGGGCGCACTGAAGCTTTCTTT.